The 29 T cell receptor beta chains given below trace back to one sample, sequenced in a study of blood T cells in healthy people across ages. A J-beta primer mix and a sample-barcoded 5' primer were used in a second PCR of about 7 to 12 cycles. TCRdb reprocessed the 5' RACE reads with MiXCR, giving one entry per CDR3 protein. The sample holds 1.2 million to 1.5 million distinct CDR3 sequences, roughly 60% seen once. Sequenced: blood. The source of these receptors is a young man in good health.

This sequence joins TRBV11-2 and TRBJ1-2; D may be TRBD1 (6 bases). Germline V lookup: CDR1 SGHAT, CDR2 FQNNGV. CDR3 length equals 15 residues. The ends were cut back, 3 bases at V and 2 bases at J, with 13 bases in the middle. The CDR3: CASSFYAGDNYGYTF. CDR3 bases: TGTGCCAGCAGCTTTTACGCAGGGGACAACTATGGCTACACCTTC.

The V and J genes are TRBV6-5 and TRBJ2-5; tentatively, D is TRBD1 (5 bases). Germline V lookup: CDR1 MNHEY, CDR2 SVGAGI. V lost 0 bases and J 1 base, leaving 12 bases between the germline ends. The CDR3 is 16 amino acids. DNA of the CDR3: TGTGCCAGCAGTTACTCGATAGGGGAAAGCCAAGAGACCCAGTACTTC. Protein sequence: CASSYSIGESQETQYF.

At least ten counts were recorded for this clonotype. V and J are TRBV27 and TRBJ2-5; a possible D gene is TRBD2 (5 bases). The CDR3 contains 13 residues. V lost 5 bases, J lost 7 bases, and 14 bases lay in between. Per germline, CDR1 MNHEY and CDR2 SMNVEV (reference sequence). In nucleotides, the CDR3 is TGTGCCAGCAGTGTTGAGGGCCCGGGGACCCAGTACTTC. This encodes CASSVEGPGTQYF.

The chain joins TRBV29-1 to TRBJ2-5, with TRBD1 matching 8 bases. V shed 7 bases and J 3 bases; nucleotides not matched to a gene: 10. CDR1 SQVTM and CDR2 ANQGSEA come from the germline V gene. The CDR3 is 14 residues long. The CDR3 DNA sequence: TGCAGCGCAGTCCCCCCGGACAGGGAAGAGACCCAGTACTTC. Protein: CSAVPPDREETQYF.

This clonotype was counted a few times. This rearrangement joins TRBV12-3 or TRBV12-4 to TRBJ2-5; D is unresolved. The CDR3 spans 16 residues. Trimming shortened V by 5 bases and J by 2 bases, and 18 bases separated the two germline ends. Here the CDR3 reads CASSTYPGLHQETQYF. The DNA of the CDR3 is TGTGCCAGCAGTACGTACCCCGGGTTGCATCAAGAGACCCAGTACTTC.

This clonotype was seen only once. This chain links TRBV14 with TRBJ1-6; D is perhaps TRBD1 (5 bases). V lost 0 bases, J lost 7 bases, and 16 bases lay in between. This CDR3 spans 17 amino acids. Germline loops: CDR1 SGHDN, CDR2 FVKESK. This CDR3 is CASSQDLQSRGNSPLHF. Here the CDR3 DNA reads TGTGCCAGCAGCCAAGATCTCCAATCAAGGGGAAATTCACCCCTCCACTTT.

Of note for this clonotype: This clone may be a read error of a much larger clone one base away. The chain carries TRBV3-1 and TRBJ2-7; D unresolved. Judging by the DNA end, TRBJ2-5 fits better; the J call may be wrong. Germline V lookup: CDR1 LGHDT, CDR2 YNNKEL (reference sequence). The CDR3 spans 11 residues. The CDR3 region is CASSQWETQYF. The CDR3 DNA sequence: TGTGCCAGCAGCCAATGGGAGACCCAGTACTTC.

The chain employs TRBV25-1 and TRBJ2-4, with TRBD2 identical over 10 bases. The CDR3 loop spans 18 amino acids. CDR1 is MGHDK and CDR2 is SYGVNS in the germline V gene. The V segment lost 3 bases and the J segment 0 bases; nucleotides outside the gene matches: 8. CDR3 protein: CASSDWTSGPIAKNIQYF. The CDR3 DNA follows: TGTGCCAGCAGTGATTGGACTAGCGGTCCGATAGCCAAAAACATTCAGTACTTC.

This CDR3 is CASSLGLTSGTKNIQYF. DNA of the CDR3: TGCGCCAGCAGCTTGGGTCTGACTAGCGGGACCAAAAACATTCAGTACTTC. This chain joins TRBV5-1 and TRBJ2-4, with TRBD2 matching 11 bases. Trimming cost V 0 bases and J 2 bases; bases outside gene matches: 4. CDR1 SGHRS and CDR2 YFSETQ come from the germline V gene. The CDR3 consists of 17 residues.

This sequence joins TRBV29-1 and TRBJ2-1; the D is unclear. Trimming stripped 0 bases from V and 7 bases from J, with 4 bases between. There are 11 residues in the CDR3. Germline-derived CDR1 and CDR2 are SQVTM and ANQGSEA. The CDR3 coding sequence is TGCAGCGTTGAAGAGCCAAATGAGCAGTTCTTC. As protein: CSVEEPNEQFF.

J is TRBJ2-5 and V is TRBV18; 16 nucleotides match TRBD2. The CDR3 covers 17 residues. J gave up 5 bases and V 3 bases, and 6 bases lay outside the gene matches. In germline, CDR1 is KGHSH, CDR2 LQKENI. The CDR3 sequence: CASSPPGLAGGTETQYF. The CDR3 coding sequence is TGTGCCAGCTCACCTCCGGGACTAGCGGGGGGGACGGAGACCCAGTACTTC.

The V gene is TRBV5-6, the J gene TRBJ2-5; 9 bases align to TRBD2. Near its end, the DNA agrees better with TRBJ2-7, so the J call may be wrong. The CDR3 totals 16 residues. In germline, CDR1 is SGHDT, CDR2 YYEEEE. The CDR3 DNA sequence: TGTGCCAGCAGCTTTCTTAGCGGGAGAATGAGAGACGAGCAGTACTTC. It yields the protein CASSFLSGRMRDEQYF.

The chain uses TRBV7-2 and TRBJ2-5; 9 bases map to TRBD2. CDR1 and CDR2 (germline): SGHTA, FQGNSA. The CDR3 spans 15 residues. Unmatched junction bases numbered 7, after V lost 4 bases and J lost 4 bases. CDR3 amino acids: CASSSLAGRGETQYF. The CDR3 DNA follows: TGTGCCAGCAGCTCCCTAGCGGGGAGGGGAGAGACCCAGTACTTC.

Concerning this clonotype: Sequence at one end of the junction differs from germline and may be a read error. The rearrangement uses TRBV7-9 and TRBJ1-1; possibly TRBD1 for D (5 bases). There are 16 residues in the CDR3. Germline loops: CDR1 SEHNR, CDR2 FQNEAQ (reference sequence). DNA of the CDR3: TGTGTCAGCAGCTTGGGGTACAACCAGGGAGACACTGAAGCTTTCTTT. It translates to CVSSLGYNQGDTEAFF.

This chain joins TRBV20-1 and TRBJ2-1, with TRBD1 matching 8 bases. This CDR3 contains 12 residues. Germline assignment: CDR1 DFQATT and CDR2 SNEGSKA (reference sequence). The V segment lost 6 bases and the J segment 8 bases; nucleotides outside the gene matches: 6. CDR3 sequence: CSATLTGDEQFF. The CDR3 DNA follows: TGCAGTGCAACCCTGACAGGGGATGAGCAGTTCTTC.

This chain uses TRBV18 with TRBJ1-1; D remains ambiguous. Trimming shortened V by 3 bases and J by 6 bases, and 11 bases separated the two germline ends. The CDR3 sequence is 13 residues long. The germline CDR1 and CDR2 sequences are KGHSH and LQKENI. DNA of the CDR3: TGTGCCAGCTCACCGAGTCCGCGCCCTGAAGCTTTCTTT. As protein: CASSPSPRPEAFF.

This clonotype was picked up a small number of times. This sequence joins TRBV4-3 and TRBJ2-7; D is possibly TRBD1 (6 bases). This CDR3 comprises 13 residues. Germline V CDR1 and CDR2: LGHNA, YSLEER. V gave up 0 bases and J gave up 5 bases, with 8 bases separating them. Here the CDR3 reads CASSQDRGHEQYF. DNA of the CDR3: TGCGCCAGCAGCCAAGACAGGGGCCACGAGCAGTACTTC.

As for this clonotype: A junction end diverges from the germline sequence, so it may reflect a read error. V and J are TRBV6-2 or TRBV6-3 and TRBJ1-4; D is undetermined. The CDR3 has 13 residues. Germline CDR1 and CDR2: MNHEY and SVGEGT. The DNA of the CDR3 is TGTGCCAGCAGTTACTTAGACTCCCTCGAGTTGTATTTT. This encodes CASSYLDSLELYF.

The table lists this clonotype with a few counts. For the CDR3, the DNA is TGTGCCCGTATATTAAGGATTAGCACAGATACGCAGTATTTT. Translating gives CARILRISTDTQYF. The chain couples TRBV6-1 to TRBJ2-3; no clear D gene. The CDR3 sequence is 14 residues long. Germline V gives CDR1 MNHNS, CDR2 SASEGT. V dropped 11 bases and J dropped 0 bases, with 15 bases sitting between them.

This clonotype was counted a few times. The rearrangement uses TRBV20-1 and TRBJ1-4, with 8 nucleotides matching TRBD1. CDR1 DFQATT and CDR2 SNEGSKA come from the germline V gene (reference sequence). With V trimmed by 4 bases and J by 5 bases, 9 bases remained unmatched. CDR3 length equals 15 residues. CDR3 in DNA: TGCAGTGCTACACCCTCCGGGACAGGAAATGAAAAACTGTTTTTT. Protein sequence: CSATPSGTGNEKLFF.

This rearrangement joins TRBV7-6 to TRBJ1-5, with D unresolved. The CDR3 totals 13 residues. Looked up from germline, CDR1 is SGHVS and CDR2 is FNYEAQ. Trimming took 4 bases from V and 4 from J, leaving 8 bases between them. Here the CDR3 reads CASSSDWNQPQHF. In DNA form, the CDR3 reads TGTGCCAGCAGCTCTGACTGGAATCAGCCCCAGCATTTT.

The table lists this clonotype with a few counts. The rearrangement joins TRBV7-6 to TRBJ2-3; D remains unclear. With 0 bases removed from V and 7 bases from J, the gap between germline ends came to 14 bases. This CDR3 is built from 15 residues. The germline CDR1 and CDR2 sequences are SGHVS and FNYEAQ. CDR3 amino acids: CASSLAWLGLNTQYF. The CDR3 coding sequence is TGTGCCAGCAGCTTAGCCTGGCTTGGGTTGAATACGCAGTATTTT. Together with reference TRBV7-6 and TRBJ2-3, the CDR3 gives the full variable domain: GAGVSQSPRYKVTKRGQDVALRCDPISGHVSLYWYRQALGQGPEFLTYFNYEAQQDKSGLPNDRFSAERPEGSISTLTIQRTEQRDSAMYRCASSLAWLGLNTQYFGPGTRLTVL.

The chain uses TRBV27 and TRBJ2-7, with D uncertain. Germline V lookup: CDR1 MNHEY, CDR2 SMNVEV (reference sequence). The CDR3 loop spans 16 amino acids. V was clipped by 0 bases and J by 0 bases, with 12 bases between them. CDR3 DNA: TGTGCCAGCAGTTTATCATCCAATCCGAGCTCCTACGAGCAGTACTTC. As protein: CASSLSSNPSSYEQYF.

V and J are TRBV6-1 and TRBJ2-3, with 11 bases identical to TRBD2. Germline lookup yields CDR1 MNHNS and CDR2 SASEGT. This CDR3 has 16 amino acids. J gave up 5 bases and V 7 bases, and 11 bases lay outside the gene matches. CDR3 in amino acids: CASTTGTSGVLDTQYF. CDR3 DNA sequence: TGTGCCAGCACTACCGGGACTAGCGGCGTGTTAGATACGCAGTATTTT.

The chain is built from TRBV24-1 and TRBJ2-3, with TRBD1 matching 8 bases. The CDR3 is 15 residues long. The V and J ends lost 5 bases and 1 base, in that order; junction bases with no gene match: 4. The germline CDR1 and CDR2 sequences are KGHDR and SFDVKD. CDR3 loop: CATSVPGQGTDTQYF. DNA for the CDR3: TGTGCCACCAGTGTTCCGGGACAGGGCACAGATACGCAGTATTTT.

This clonotype occurred a few times. V and J are TRBV4-3 and TRBJ2-1, with D hard to call. The CDR3 consists of 14 residues. Germline V lookup: CDR1 LGHNA, CDR2 YSLEER. The V and J ends lost 1 base and 2 bases respectively, with 6 bases between them. CDR3 nucleotide sequence: TGCGCCAGCAGCCAAGGGATGACCTACAATGAGCAGTTCTTC. Protein: CASSQGMTYNEQFF.

V gene TRBV21-1 combines with J gene TRBJ2-3; TRBD2 was called by the table and not checked on the DNA. TRBV21-1 is termed a pseudogene. The CDR3 covers 17 residues. The CDR3 bases are TGTGCCAGAGGACTAGCGGGAGGAGAGGGTGTTACTGATACGCAGTATTTT. This codes for CARGLAGGEGVTDTQYF.

CDR3 in amino acids: CASSSRRRVREQYF. CDR3 in DNA: TGTGCCAGCAGCTCCCGGAGGAGGGTCCGCGAGCAGTACTTC. The chain is built from TRBV5-6 and TRBJ2-4; TRBD2 might be the D (6 bases). The better agreement between TRBJ2-7 and the DNA end casts doubt on the J call. CDR1 and CDR2 (germline): SGHDT, YYEEEE. The CDR3 loop spans 14 amino acids.

The chain combines TRBV6-6 with TRBJ1-4, with D unclear. Between the trimmed V and J ends, which lost 6 bases and 0 bases, there was a span of 11 bases. Looked up from germline, CDR1 is MNHNY and CDR2 is SVGAGI (reference sequence). The CDR3 extends over 15 amino acids. CDR3 sequence: CASRFSDTTNEKLFF. The CDR3, as DNA: TGTGCCAGCAGATTCTCAGACACAACTAATGAAAAACTGTTTTTT.